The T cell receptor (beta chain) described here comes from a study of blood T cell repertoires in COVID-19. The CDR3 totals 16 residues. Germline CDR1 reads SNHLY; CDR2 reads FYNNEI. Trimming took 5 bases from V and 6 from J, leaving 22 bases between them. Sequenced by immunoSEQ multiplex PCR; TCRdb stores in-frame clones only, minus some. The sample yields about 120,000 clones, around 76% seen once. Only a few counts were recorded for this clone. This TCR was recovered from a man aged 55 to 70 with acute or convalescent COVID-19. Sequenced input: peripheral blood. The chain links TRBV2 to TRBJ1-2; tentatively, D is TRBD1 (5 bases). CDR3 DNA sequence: TGTGCCAGCAGTCCTCGCTCCATAGGGGTGAAGGATGGCTACACCTTC. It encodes CASSPRSIGVKDGYTF.